This T cell receptor beta chain was observed in a study of T cell responses to AZD1222 COVID-19 vaccine. The CDR3 is made up of 15 amino acids. The V gene lost 1 base and the J gene lost 3 bases, with 9 bases spanning the gap. In germline, CDR1 is SGHVS, CDR2 FNYEAQ. General observations from the study: Repertoires were collected only later (after the peak T cell response had occurred). Among those given AZD1222, only 6 or 7 were seropositive at baseline.

The assay was immunoSEQ multiplex PCR, and TCRdb's table has in-frame clones only and misses some. This sample has 130,000 to 150,000 clones, with less than 95% found just once. Note on this clone: Its target is not known.

V is TRBV7-6 and J is TRBJ2-2; D is unresolved. The starting material was peripheral blood, obtained on day 0 of AZD1222 vaccination. This receptor was obtained from an adult in good health. CDR3: CASSLVARDTGELFF. The CDR3, as DNA: TGTGCCAGCAGCTTAGTAGCTCGGGACACCGGGGAGCTGTTTTTT.